This record concerns one T cell receptor (beta chain) sequence. It lacks a known antigen. No much larger clone is present one base from it, and per-base qualities are unavailable. The immunoSEQ hsTCRB v3.0 assay was used at survey level resolution for TRB variable region sequencing. The targeted TRB sequencing depth was roughly 40,000-50,000 T-cell genomes per sample. An Illumina MiSeq with a v3 150-cycle kit was used to sequence the pooled TRB libraries. From the authors' description of their analysis: Repertoire analysis ran in R within a reproducible Nextflow workflow covering QC, data transformation and analysis. Custom analyses were implemented in LymphoSeq2, an R package for AIRR-Seq data exploration. A handful of samples that produced fewer than 5000 total TRB sequences were removed, so approximately 190 HIV repertoires were analyzed. Among the roughly 200 retained HIV repertoires, roughly 60 were collected before ART initiation and 129 were collected after ART initiation. Repertoires were downsampled to 5000 TRB nucleotide sequences, and summary statistics were averaged over 100 downsampling iterations. TRB sequences were retained for analysis only if CDR3 regions of at least seven amino acids were present. Two measures captured diversity: a Shannon entropy-derived clonality score and the Gini coefficient. Repertoire networks linked the top 5000 CDR3 amino acid sequences whenever two sequences differed by an edit distance of one. For TRB CDR3 amino acid sequences, antigen specificity groups and MHC restriction were predicted with GLIPH2. To flag known associations with CMV, EBV, HIV or tissue antigens, CDR3 amino acid sequences were compared against VDJdb and McPAS-TCR. Pre-ART, post-ART and control groups were compared with Wilcoxon signed-rank tests and Holm-Bonferroni correction. The clones in this table, taken by TCRdb from immuneACCESS, are in-frame only. Not every clone is retained; where verified, under half of the shortfall comes from an unresolved V gene, and the cause of the rest is unknown. The V and J calls and clone size were taken over from that table, and D and trimming were inferred from the DNA. This sample comprises roughly 19,000 clones, 82% of them detected only once. Together, the top ten hold about 11% of the sample.

The data stem from a study of long-term antiretroviral therapy in people with HIV (dated by TCRdb to the early 2020s). In the study overall: The earliest samples were collected approximately a decade before the 2015 WHO recommendation for immediate ART, a period when ART was typically delayed until CD4 counts fell. A retrospective serial study tested whether ART initiation and durable HIV suppression were associated with changes in peripheral blood TRB repertoire composition and diversity. The cohort contributed about 180 cryopreserved PBMC samples from about 31 adults with confirmed HIV infection, collected serially over a mean of approximately 6 years (range 1-12). Among the 25 to 35 participants with HIV, eleven were female. Test extractions of a monoclonal T-cell line alongside approximately 34 polyclonal samples showed no cross-contamination during QIAcube processing.

Inclusion was restricted to participants for whom at least one PBMC sample before ART initiation and at least two post-ART samples were available. Every participant with HIV received treatment in the United States of America. Cryopreserved samples of about 0.95-10 million PBMC were thawed and washed before DNA extraction. At the time of the earliest PBMC sample for each participant with HIV, ages ranged from roughly 20 to 54 years. PBMC samples were contributed by each participant from 1-4 timepoints before ART initiation and 2-8 timepoints after ART initiation, with a median of 7 samples. For every participant, serial HIV viral load, CD4+ T-cell count, ART history and demographic data were obtained. Using a Qiagen kit on a QIAcube, genomic DNA was extracted from unsorted PBMC, with samples processed in batches of 12. From the cysteine through the phenylalanine, the CDR3 covers 15 amino acids. The sequence is cut down to CDR3 DNA, 45 bases in frame from base 1. Taken from the germline V gene (reference sequence), the CDR1 and CDR2 loops are SGHNT and YYREEE. Clipping removes 5 bases from V and 8 bases from J, with 12 as the unmatched junction base count.

Here is what the overall study found, with its caveats: The samples span the years 2004 to 2017, and the ART regimens used may be less effective than current regimens. Starting ART was linked to a significant rise in TRB diversity, yet even after long-term ART the diversity remained significantly lower than in transplant donor controls. Inferences about post-ART repertoire changes are limited because no data were available on ART adherence, viral resistance or therapy changes. The repertoire was dominated across all time points by expanded TRB clones identified before ART initiation, although this dominance was seen to fluctuate and to decrease in many PLHIV after ART. Since PBMC availability was limited, sequencing covered only the TCR beta chain, with no alpha chain pairing. Because pre-ART samples had limited cell numbers, unsorted PBMC were profiled rather than sorted CD4+ and CD8+ T cells. CDR3 length ranges in HIV repertoires were narrower than in controls, and network structure suggested an antigen-experienced repertoire with only a slight naive shift after ART.

Recombination linked TRBV5-4 to TRBJ2-1; TRBD2 agrees with 8 junctional bases. The receptor's source is a man aged 40-55 years with HIV. The sequencing used unsorted PBMCs, collected around 2.5 years after starting antiretroviral therapy. The nucleotide sequence is TGTGCCAGCAGTATGCACGGGGGGGCTAGGGATGAGCAGTTCTTC. Its translation reads: CASSMHGGARDEQFF.